These 25 T cell receptor beta chains originate from one sample sequenced in a study of shared clonotypes between healthy human individuals. Sequencing used immunoSEQ multiplex PCR; TCRdb keeps in-frame clones, though not all of them. This sample has 600,000 or so clones, with approximately 95% found just once. CD45RO-negative, CCR7-positively selected cells formed the naive CD8 fraction, excluding terminally differentiated effector memory CD45RA+ cells. Sequences were obtained from naive CD8+ T cells sorted from blood. The source is a woman aged 25 to 45 in good health.

The rearrangement uses TRBV7-3 and TRBJ2-7; 8 bases are a match to TRBD2. Germline V lookup: CDR1 SGHTA, CDR2 FQGTGA. V lost 5 bases, J lost 2 bases, and 5 bases stayed unmatched. The CDR3 runs to 14 residues. The DNA of the CDR3 is TGTGCCAGCAGCCCAGGACTAGCCCCCTACGAGCAGTACTTC. Its protein product is CASSPGLAPYEQYF.

The chain links TRBV27 to TRBJ2-5; no reliable D call. The J call may be in error: the DNA end matches TRBJ2-7 better. Germline V lookup: CDR1 MNHEY, CDR2 SMNVEV (reference sequence). The CDR3 is 15 amino acids. The CDR3 sequence is CASSFGHPSSYEQYF. The CDR3 DNA sequence: TGTGCCAGCAGCTTTGGGCACCCGAGCTCCTACGAGCAGTACTTC.

The genes are TRBV5-1 and TRBJ2-7; 7 bases are a match to TRBD2. Germline V CDR1 and CDR2: SGHRS, YFSETQ. J was trimmed by 0 bases and V by 0 bases; bases with no gene match: 9. The CDR3 is 17 amino acids. The CDR3 protein is CASSLGAGLARSYEQYF. The CDR3 DNA sequence: TGCGCCAGCAGCTTGGGAGCGGGATTAGCCCGCTCCTACGAGCAGTACTTC. Full variable domain (rest looked up from reference TRBV5-1 and TRBJ2-7): KAGVTQTPRYLIKTRGQQVTLSCSPISGHRSVSWYQQTPGQGLQFLFEYFSETQRNKGNFPGRFSGRQFSNSRSEMNVSTLELGDSALYLCASSLGAGLARSYEQYFGPGTRLTVT.

This clone was counted a single time. The chain couples TRBV28 to TRBJ2-7, with TRBD1 identical over 9 bases. CDR1 and CDR2 from the germline V gene are MDHEN and SYDVKM. Losses at the gene ends were 4 bases for V and 6 bases for J; bases not matched to a gene: 4. The CDR3 has 13 amino acids. The CDR3 spells CASSWDRESEQYF. The CDR3 nucleotides read TGTGCCAGCAGTTGGGACAGGGAAAGCGAGCAGTACTTC.

Only one count was recorded for this clone. CDR3 nucleotide sequence: TGCGCCAGCAGCTTGTCGGGTCCCTCCTACAATGAGCAGTTCTTC. It translates to CASSLSGPSYNEQFF. V usage is TRBV5-1 and J usage is TRBJ2-1, with D unclear. Trimming removed 1 base from V and 0 bases from J, with 8 bases in between. The CDR3 has 15 amino acids. CDR1 and CDR2 (germline): SGHRS, YFSETQ. Full variable domain (missing parts from reference TRBV5-1 and TRBJ2-1): KAGVTQTPRYLIKTRGQQVTLSCSPISGHRSVSWYQQTPGQGLQFLFEYFSETQRNKGNFPGRFSGRQFSNSRSEMNVSTLELGDSALYLCASSLSGPSYNEQFFGPGTRLTVL.

The J gene is TRBJ1-5, the V gene TRBV19; a possible D gene is TRBD1 (6 bases). The V gene lost 10 bases and the J gene lost 6 bases, with 16 bases spanning the gap. The CDR3 totals 13 residues. Germline V CDR1 and CDR2: LNHDA, SQIVND (reference sequence). DNA of the CDR3: TGTGCCACAAACAGGGAGCTCGGTCAGCCCCAGCATTTT. Amino acids: CATNRELGQPQHF.

V gene TRBV4-1 combines with J gene TRBJ2-2; no firm D call. Germline V CDR1 and CDR2: MGHRA, YSYEKL. V gave up 0 bases and J gave up 3 bases, with 8 bases separating them. This CDR3 has 15 residues. The CDR3 nucleotides are TGCGCCAGCAGCCAAGATGACGGACACACCGGGGAGCTGTTTTTT. It translates to CASSQDDGHTGELFF.

This chain connects TRBV27 to TRBJ1-5; unclear D gene. The V and J ends lost 8 bases and 3 bases respectively, with 17 bases between them. Germline assignment: CDR1 MNHEY and CDR2 SMNVEV (reference sequence). This CDR3 spans 15 amino acids. The CDR3 here is CASSLSGEPNQPQHF. The DNA for the CDR3 is TGTGCCAGCTCCCTGTCCGGGGAACCCAATCAGCCCCAGCATTTT.

The gene calls are TRBV2 and TRBJ2-4; 10 bases are a match to TRBD1. The V gene end was trimmed by 6 bases and the J gene end by 10 bases; junction bases not matched to a gene: 9. This CDR3 contains 14 residues. The germline V gene encodes CDR1 SNHLY and CDR2 FYNNEI. The CDR3 is CASRGTGALAIQYF. The CDR3 DNA sequence: TGTGCCAGCAGGGGGACAGGGGCCCTGGCGATTCAGTACTTC.

Only a few counts were recorded for this clone. The chain has TRBV4-2 and TRBJ1-5; weak D call: TRBD1 (6 bases). Germline V gene data show CDR1 as LGHNA and CDR2 as YNFKEQ. This CDR3 has 13 residues. The ends were cut back, 3 bases at V and 6 bases at J, with 9 bases in the middle. In nucleotides, the CDR3 is TGTGCCAGCAGCCACGAGGGGGGTCAGCCCCAGCATTTT. It encodes CASSHEGGQPQHF.

The rearrangement uses TRBV4-1 and TRBJ1-1; no reliable D call. Trimming pared 0 bases from V and 3 bases from J, leaving 11 bases between. The CDR3 runs 15 residues. The V gene's germline CDR1 is MGHRA and CDR2 YSYEKL. CDR3 coding DNA: TGCGCCAGCAGCCAAGATCTCAGGTCGTACACTGAAGCTTTCTTT. Residues: CASSQDLRSYTEAFF.

V is TRBV27 and J is TRBJ1-2; 9 positions agree with TRBD1. Germline V gene lookup returns CDR1 MNHEY and CDR2 SMNVEV (reference sequence). J was trimmed by 7 bases and V by 0 bases; bases with no gene match: 9. CDR3 length: 16 amino acids. DNA of the CDR3: TGTGCCAGCAGTTTATCTCTCACAGGGGGCGCCAGTGGCTACACCTTC. Residues: CASSLSLTGGASGYTF.

The chain carries TRBV7-9 and TRBJ2-7; 8 nucleotides align to TRBD1. The trim removed 4 bases at V and 2 bases at J, leaving 7 bases unmatched. Germline V lookup: CDR1 SEHNR, CDR2 FQNEAQ (reference sequence). This CDR3 contains 15 residues. This CDR3 is CASSSGTGVPYEQYF. As DNA, the CDR3 is TGTGCCAGCAGCTCCGGGACAGGAGTACCCTACGAGCAGTACTTC.

With regard to this clone: The junction differs from germline at one of its ends, possibly a read error. V is TRBV7-9 and J is TRBJ1-1, with D possibly TRBD1 on 6 matching bases. This CDR3 region has 15 residues. From germline, CDR1 is SEHNR and CDR2 FQNEAQ (reference sequence). The CDR3 region is CASSLVGTTNAEAFF. The DNA of the CDR3 is TGTGCCAGCAGCTTAGTGGGGACAACGAACGCTGAAGCTTTCTTT.

This clone was seen once. This chain links TRBV27 with TRBJ2-2; D not resolved. The length of the CDR3 is 12 residues. V dropped 5 bases and J dropped 4 bases, with 5 bases sitting between them. Germline values: CDR1 MNHEY, CDR2 SMNVEV (reference sequence). The CDR3 DNA sequence: TGTGCCAGCAGTATTCTCACCGGGGAGCTGTTTTTT. Protein: CASSILTGELFF.

The J gene is TRBJ2-7, the V gene TRBV29-1; 7 bases align to TRBD2. V lost 3 bases to trimming and J lost 4 bases; unmatched junction nucleotides: 6. Germline V gene lookup returns CDR1 SQVTM and CDR2 ANQGSEA. The CDR3 totals 13 residues. The CDR3: CSVEAGVAYEQYF. CDR3 DNA sequence: TGCAGCGTTGAGGCGGGAGTCGCTTACGAGCAGTACTTC.

This chain uses TRBV5-1 with TRBJ2-1, with a possible D match to TRBD1 (5 bases). The V and J ends lost 4 bases and 0 bases respectively, with 17 bases between them. The germline gives CDR1 SGHRS, CDR2 YFSETQ. The length of the CDR3 is 17 residues. CDR3 in DNA: TGCGCCAGCAGCCAAAAATTCGACAGAACCTCCTACAATGAGCAGTTCTTC. Amino acid sequence: CASSQKFDRTSYNEQFF.

The V and J genes are TRBV19 and TRBJ1-1; D unresolved. Germline values: CDR1 LNHDA, CDR2 SQIVND (reference sequence). The V and J ends lost 3 bases and 4 bases respectively, with 12 bases between them. CDR3 length: 14 amino acids. The CDR3 is CASSIGSSGTEAFF. The DNA of the CDR3 is TGTGCCAGTAGTATTGGGTCTTCCGGCACTGAAGCTTTCTTT.

The rearrangement uses TRBV7-9 and TRBJ2-7; D perhaps matches TRBD2 (5 bases). The V end was cut by 3 bases, the J end by 0 bases, with 12 bases between. CDR1 is SEHNR, CDR2 FQNEAQ, per germline (reference sequence). This CDR3 contains 15 residues. The CDR3 region has the DNA TGTGCCAGCAGCTTTGCCGGGGAGAGCTCCTACGAGCAGTACTTC. This encodes CASSFAGESSYEQYF.

This clone was recorded once. V is TRBV15 and J is TRBJ1-2; D is undetermined. This CDR3 region has 16 residues. Germline V gene lookup returns CDR1 LNHNV and CDR2 YYDKDF (reference sequence). Trimming removed 3 bases from V and 4 bases from J, with 18 bases in between. Here the CDR3 DNA reads TGTGCCACCAGCAGTCCCAGGCTCACCGAATTCTATGGCTACACCTTC. This encodes CATSSPRLTEFYGYTF.

V gene TRBV6-4 combines with J gene TRBJ1-1, with D perhaps TRBD1 (6 bases). Germline values: CDR1 MRHNA, CDR2 SNTAGT. The V and J ends lost 6 bases and 2 bases respectively, with 16 bases between them. The length of the CDR3 is 15 residues. This CDR3 is CASRRHGGPNTEAFF. CDR3 sequence (DNA): TGTGCCAGCAGGAGACATGGGGGGCCAAACACTGAAGCTTTCTTT.

V usage is TRBV5-1 and J usage is TRBJ2-5, with 8 positions matching TRBD2. Germline V gene lookup returns CDR1 SGHRS and CDR2 YFSETQ. The CDR3 extends over 15 amino acids. After removal of 2 bases from V and 1 base from J, the junction contained 4 bases not matched to a gene. CDR3 loop: CASSFSGAPQETQYF. The CDR3, as DNA: TGCGCCAGCAGCTTTAGCGGGGCCCCCCAAGAGACCCAGTACTTC. Based on the CDR3 plus reference TRBV5-1 and TRBJ2-5, the full variable domain is KAGVTQTPRYLIKTRGQQVTLSCSPISGHRSVSWYQQTPGQGLQFLFEYFSETQRNKGNFPGRFSGRQFSNSRSEMNVSTLELGDSALYLCASSFSGAPQETQYFGPGTRLLVL.

This chain uses TRBV29-1 with TRBJ2-2; 7 bases line up with TRBD1. Losses at the gene ends were 4 bases for V and 2 bases for J; bases not matched to a gene: 10. Germline-derived CDR1 and CDR2 are SQVTM and ANQGSEA. The CDR3 has 16 amino acids. CDR3 nucleotides: TGCAGCGTTGCACCGATTAGGACAGGCAACACCGGGGAGCTGTTTTTT. As protein: CSVAPIRTGNTGELFF.

The chain joins TRBV27 to TRBJ1-2, with D unresolved. This CDR3 has 13 amino acids. Germline V CDR1 and CDR2: MNHEY, SMNVEV (reference sequence). With 4 bases removed from V and 4 bases from J, the gap between germline ends came to 10 bases. The CDR3 sequence: CASSSIAGYGYTF. In DNA form, the CDR3 reads TGTGCCAGCAGTTCAATCGCCGGCTATGGCTACACCTTC.

This rearrangement joins TRBV29-1 to TRBJ1-2, with D unresolved. Germline loops: CDR1 SQVTM, CDR2 ANQGSEA. V was clipped by 5 bases and J by 2 bases, with 15 bases between them. This CDR3 has 14 residues. In DNA, the CDR3 is TGCAGCGTTTTTATGACTGGCAGGAACTATGGCTACACCTTC. This encodes CSVFMTGRNYGYTF.